The source of this T cell receptor (beta chain) is a study of HIV-infected patients and healthy controls. Turning to the study itself: By the second bleed, viral load was undetectable in about 70% of the 16 patients.

In this sample, this clonotype turned up many times. The CDR3 contains 10 residues. The V end lost 6 bases, the J end lost 6 bases, and 6 bases lay between the germline ends. The germline V gene has CDR1 SNHLY and CDR2 FYNNEI. No cell fractionation was done, so the repertoire covers all unsorted peripheral blood T cells. 400 to 550 ng RNA was reverse transcribed with alpha and beta constant-region primers. Alpha and beta chain libraries were made separately by chain-specific third strand synthesis with multiplexing indices. From the 5' RACE reads, TCRdb called clonotypes with MiXCR, one entry per CDR3 protein. The sample lists approximately 11,000 distinct CDR3 sequences, 10% occurring once.

The V and J genes are TRBV2 and TRBJ2-7; D unresolved. The receptor's source is an adult with HIV infection. The sequenced sample was blood, obtained before antiretroviral therapy. DNA for the CDR3: TGTGCCAGCAGGGTCTCCGAGCAGTACTTC. It translates to CASRVSEQYF. The variable domain in full, completed from reference TRBV2 and TRBJ2-7, reads EPEVTQTPSHQVTQMGQEVILRCVPISNHLYFYWYRQILGQKVEFLVSFYNNEISEKSEIFDDQFSVERPDGSNFTLKIRSTKLEDSAMYFCASRVSEQYFGPGTRLTVT.